The 4 T cell receptor beta chains below all came from one sample that was sequenced in a study of shared clonotypes between healthy human individuals. Using immunoSEQ multiplex PCR, the repertoire was profiled, and TCRdb retains in-frame clones only, with some absent. The table lists about 2 million clones, about 95% of them singletons. It was CD45RO-negative cells, positively selected for CCR7, that made up naive CD8 cells, with terminally differentiated effector memory CD45RA+ cells excluded. The specimen was naive CD8+ T cells sorted from blood. The receptors originated from a man between 18 and 35 years old in good health.

This sequence joins TRBV19 and TRBJ1-3; D gene unclear. The CDR3 runs 17 residues. Trimming left V 6 bases short and J 0 bases short, with 18 bases between. From germline, CDR1 is LNHDA and CDR2 SQIVND (reference sequence). As DNA, the CDR3 is TGTGCCAGTAGCACGGGAGAGTGGTCCCACTCTGGAAACACCATATATTTT. This translates into CASSTGEWSHSGNTIYF. Drawing the rest from reference TRBV19 and TRBJ1-3, the complete variable domain is DGGITQSPKYLFRKEGQNVTLSCEQNLNHDAMYWYRQDPGQGLRLIYYSQIVNDFQKGDIAEGYSVSREKKESFPLTVTSAQKNPTAFYLCASSTGEWSHSGNTIYFGEGSWLTVV.

CDR3 protein: CASSYSPGRSTDTQYF. The CDR3, as DNA: TGTGCCAGCAGTTACTCCCCAGGCAGGAGCACAGATACGCAGTATTTT. The chain couples TRBV6-5 to TRBJ2-3; D is ambiguous. CDR1 is MNHEY and CDR2 is SVGAGI in the germline V gene. Deletions cut 0 bases from V and 0 bases from J, with 10 bases between. The CDR3 consists of 16 residues.

The chain carries TRBV2 and TRBJ2-2, with a possible D match to TRBD1 (5 bases). The CDR3 consists of 14 residues. V lost 4 bases and J 4 bases, leaving 10 bases between the germline ends. In germline, CDR1 is SNHLY, CDR2 FYNNEI. The CDR3 reads CASSAGSGTGELFF. CDR3 coding DNA: TGTGCCAGCAGTGCAGGGTCGGGCACCGGGGAGCTGTTTTTT.

The rearrangement links TRBV4-1 to TRBJ2-7; 7 nucleotides line up with TRBD1. Germline V CDR1 and CDR2: MGHRA, YSYEKL. This CDR3 is 15 amino acids long. V shed 0 bases and J 2 bases; nucleotides not matched to a gene: 4. The CDR3 is CASSQDHGQAYEQYF. CDR3 DNA sequence: TGCGCCAGCAGCCAAGACCACGGACAGGCCTACGAGCAGTACTTC.